One and the same sample provided the 26 T cell receptor beta chains below, sequenced in a study of blood T cell repertoires in COVID-19. TCRdb's table, derived via immunoSEQ multiplex PCR, lists solely in-frame clones and lacks some. The sample lists about 120,000 clones; 70% to 80% were seen once. Sample: peripheral blood. The receptors were gathered from an older woman with acute or convalescent COVID-19.

The V call is TRBV6-5, the J call TRBJ1-4, with D possibly TRBD1 on 6 matching bases. The CDR3 spans 15 residues. Germline V gene data show CDR1 as MNHEY and CDR2 as SVGAGI. Trimming pared 6 bases from V and 5 bases from J, leaving 16 bases between. In DNA form, the CDR3 reads TGTGCCAGCAGGCCCAACGGACAGTTCAATGAAAAACTGTTTTTT. Residues: CASRPNGQFNEKLFF.

The V call is TRBV27, the J call TRBJ2-5; D is uncertain. Germline V CDR1 and CDR2: MNHEY, SMNVEV (reference sequence). Trimming cost V 5 bases and J 2 bases, with 3 bases left between them. The length of the CDR3 is 11 residues. The CDR3 loop reads CASSLQETQYF. The CDR3 DNA reads TGTGCCAGCAGTCTACAAGAGACCCAGTACTTC.

The chain recombines TRBV4-2 with TRBJ2-3; 8 nucleotides agree with TRBD1. CDR3 length equals 17 residues. J was trimmed by 0 bases and V by 0 bases; bases with no gene match: 5. Germline lookup yields CDR1 LGHNA and CDR2 YNFKEQ. The CDR3 sequence: CASSQEGTGGSTDTQYF. For the CDR3, the DNA is TGTGCCAGCAGCCAAGAGGGAACAGGGGGAAGCACAGATACGCAGTATTTT.

This clone occurred once. The rearrangement joins TRBV30 to TRBJ1-2, with D perhaps TRBD1 (6 bases). CDR1 is GTSNPN, CDR2 SVGIG, per germline (reference sequence). The CDR3 totals 13 residues. Trimming pared 6 bases from V and 6 bases from J, leaving 17 bases between. The CDR3 region is CACRNGQGNGYTF. As DNA, the CDR3 is TGTGCCTGTCGTAATGGGCAGGGGAATGGCTACACCTTC. The full variable domain, rest sourced from reference TRBV30 and TRBJ1-2, is SQTIHQWPATLVQPVGSPLSLECTVEGTSNPNLYWYRQAAGRGLQLLFYSVGIGQISSEVPQNLSASRPQDRQFILSSKKLLLSDSGFYLCACRNGQGNGYTFGSGTRLTVV.

The CDR3 coding sequence is TGTGCCAGCTCACCAGGGACAGGCGGGGGCTATGGCTACACCTTC. This encodes CASSPGTGGGYGYTF. The chain couples TRBV18 to TRBJ1-2; 8 bases match TRBD1. CDR1 KGHSH and CDR2 LQKENI come from the germline V gene. The CDR3 spans 15 residues. The junction had 6 bases not matched to a gene; V was cut back by 2 bases and J by 4 bases.

This clone has more than one count but fewer than ten. The CDR3 DNA reads TGTGCCAGCAGCTTAGTCTTCGGGACAGGGAATTTAGCAGATACGCAGTATTTT. Protein product: CASSLVFGTGNLADTQYF. The chain carries TRBV7-9 and TRBJ2-3; TRBD1 aligns across 9 bases. V was pared by 1 base and J by 4 bases, with 12 bases of the junction left unmatched. Per germline, CDR1 SEHNR and CDR2 FQNEAQ (reference sequence). This CDR3 comprises 18 residues.

The chain uses TRBV11-2 and TRBJ2-7, with 7 bases identical to TRBD1. Losses at the gene ends were 3 bases for V and 4 bases for J; bases not matched to a gene: 6. The CDR3 sequence is 14 residues long. Germline V gene data show CDR1 as SGHAT and CDR2 as FQNNGV. CDR3 protein: CASSLTGKFYEQYF. CDR3 in DNA: TGTGCCAGCAGCTTGACAGGGAAGTTTTACGAGCAGTACTTC.

The CDR3 sequence is CASKPDYSNQPQHF. CDR3 in DNA: TGTGCCAGTAAACCAGACTATAGCAATCAGCCCCAGCATTTT. The chain links TRBV19 to TRBJ1-5; D gene uncertain. The CDR3 is made up of 14 amino acids. The germline V gene encodes CDR1 LNHDA and CDR2 SQIVND (reference sequence). Between the trimmed V and J ends, which lost 7 bases and 0 bases, there was a span of 10 bases.

The chain combines TRBV7-3 with TRBJ2-1; 8 bases fit TRBD2. This CDR3 comprises 15 residues. Looked up from germline, CDR1 is SGHTA and CDR2 is FQGTGA. J was trimmed by 5 bases and V by 2 bases; bases with no gene match: 5. CDR3 sequence (DNA): TGTGCCAGCAGCTTACCGAGCGGGGGAAACAATGAGCAGTTCTTC. Amino acid sequence: CASSLPSGGNNEQFF.

This chain uses TRBV5-1 with TRBJ2-5; 7 bases align to TRBD1. From germline, CDR1 is SGHRS and CDR2 YFSETQ. The J segment lost 4 bases and the V segment lost 4 bases, leaving 7 bases of the junction unmatched. This CDR3 spans 14 amino acids. The CDR3 bases are TGCGCCAGCAGCCTACAGGGGCAGGGAGAGACCCAGTACTTC. Its protein product is CASSLQGQGETQYF. The full variable domain, with the rest looked up from reference TRBV5-1 and TRBJ2-5, is KAGVTQTPRYLIKTRGQQVTLSCSPISGHRSVSWYQQTPGQGLQFLFEYFSETQRNKGNFPGRFSGRQFSNSRSEMNVSTLELGDSALYLCASSLQGQGETQYFGPGTRLLVL.

The sample holds many counts of this clone. This chain links TRBV6-6 with TRBJ1-6; a possible D gene is TRBD1 (6 bases). V was pared by 6 bases and J by 1 base, with 10 bases between. This CDR3 is 15 amino acids long. In germline, CDR1 is MNHNY, CDR2 SVGAGI (reference sequence). As DNA, the CDR3 is TGTGCCAGCAGGCCTGGACAGTCCTATAATTCACCCCTCCACTTT. This gives the protein CASRPGQSYNSPLHF.

The chain combines TRBV7-2 with TRBJ2-1, with 14 bases that match TRBD2. Trimming cost V 4 bases and J 4 bases; bases outside gene matches: 9. Germline values: CDR1 SGHTA, CDR2 FQGNSA. CDR3 length: 18 residues. This chain's CDR3 is CASSWRPTSGGAYNEQFF. CDR3 in DNA: TGTGCCAGCAGCTGGAGACCGACTAGCGGGGGGGCTTACAATGAGCAGTTCTTC.

This clone has a handful of counts. The rearrangement joins TRBV2 to TRBJ2-7; perhaps TRBD1 as D (6 bases). Trimming removed 1 base from V and 4 bases from J, with 23 bases in between. This CDR3 comprises 18 residues. CDR1 SNHLY and CDR2 FYNNEI come from the germline V gene. CDR3 sequence (DNA): TGTGCCAGCAGTGAAGGAGGCAGGGGCCAAGTTGGGGGTTACGAGCAGTACTTC. Translated: CASSEGGRGQVGGYEQYF.

This clone was seen just once. The rearrangement joins TRBV19 to TRBJ1-1; unclear D gene. This CDR3 region has 12 residues. The germline CDR1 and CDR2 sequences are LNHDA and SQIVND (reference sequence). Between the trimmed V and J ends, which lost 4 bases and 4 bases, there was a span of 7 bases. CDR3: CASSKFGTEAFF. The CDR3 DNA follows: TGTGCCAGTAGTAAGTTCGGCACTGAAGCTTTCTTT.

This chain links TRBV12-3 or TRBV12-4 with TRBJ2-5; TRBD2 is a possible D gene (5 bases). V dropped 4 bases and J dropped 5 bases, with 11 bases sitting between them. The CDR3 length is 13 residues. The CDR3 coding sequence is TGTGCCAGCAGTTCGGGGTTTTCCGAGACCCAGTACTTC. Translated: CASSSGFSETQYF.

In nucleotides, the CDR3 is TGTGCCAGCAGCTTAGATCCCCCCGGCTCTGGAAACACCATATATTTT. It translates to CASSLDPPGSGNTIYF. The chain couples TRBV11-2 to TRBJ1-3; no reliable D call. The germline CDR1 and CDR2 sequences are SGHAT and FQNNGV. Trimming removed 0 bases at V and 0 bases at J, with 9 bases between. The CDR3 is made up of 16 amino acids. Together with reference TRBV11-2 and TRBJ1-3, the CDR3 gives the full variable domain: EAGVAQSPRYKIIEKRQSVAFWCNPISGHATLYWYQQILGQGPKLLIQFQNNGVVDDSQLPKDRFSAERLKGVDSTLKIQPAKLEDSAVYLCASSLDPPGSGNTIYFGEGSWLTVV.

The chain recombines TRBV24-1 with TRBJ2-7; TRBD1 aligns across 7 bases. This CDR3 has 14 residues. V was pared by 7 bases and J by 0 bases, with 5 bases of the junction left unmatched. Per the germline V gene, CDR1 is KGHDR and CDR2 is SFDVKD. This chain's CDR3 is CATRQGTASYEQYF. For the CDR3, the DNA is TGTGCCACCAGACAAGGGACAGCCTCCTACGAGCAGTACTTC.

This chain joins TRBV5-1 and TRBJ1-1; TRBD1 matches at 8 bases. The CDR3 is 15 residues long. Germline V gene sequence: CDR1 SGHRS, CDR2 YFSETQ. V shed 4 bases and J 1 base; nucleotides not matched to a gene: 6. The chain's CDR3 is CASSRSGTGNTEAFF. The CDR3, as DNA: TGCGCCAGCAGCCGATCAGGGACAGGGAACACTGAAGCTTTCTTT.

V gene TRBV5-1 combines with J gene TRBJ1-1; D may be TRBD1 (6 bases). Germline V CDR1 and CDR2: SGHRS, YFSETQ. Trimming took off 1 base at V and 1 base at J, with 8 bases between the two ends. CDR3 size: 14 residues. CDR3 loop: CASSLRRGNTEAFF. CDR3 sequence (DNA): TGCGCCAGCAGCTTGCGCAGGGGGAACACTGAAGCTTTCTTT. Full variable domain (outside the CDR3, taken from reference TRBV5-1 and TRBJ1-1): KAGVTQTPRYLIKTRGQQVTLSCSPISGHRSVSWYQQTPGQGLQFLFEYFSETQRNKGNFPGRFSGRQFSNSRSEMNVSTLELGDSALYLCASSLRRGNTEAFFGQGTRLTVV.

This chain connects TRBV30 to TRBJ2-1, with 10 bases that match TRBD1. The germline CDR1 and CDR2 sequences are GTSNPN and SVGIG (reference sequence). J gave up 2 bases and V 5 bases, and 9 bases lay outside the gene matches. The CDR3 loop spans 16 amino acids. The CDR3 nucleotides are TGTGCCTGGGAAAAAGACGGACAGGGGGCCTACAATGAGCAGTTCTTC. Translation: CAWEKDGQGAYNEQFF.

This clone appeared a single time. The chain has TRBV7-3 and TRBJ2-6; the D gene is possibly TRBD2 (5 bases). The CDR3 is 17 residues long. V was shortened by 1 base and J by 3 bases, with 13 bases between the two germline ends. The germline gives CDR1 SGHTA, CDR2 FQGTGA. The CDR3 nucleotides are TGTGCCAGCAGCTTAAGGGGAGACACGTATGGGGCCAACGTCCTGACTTTC. It encodes CASSLRGDTYGANVLTF. The complete variable domain, with remaining parts taken from reference TRBV7-3 and TRBJ2-6, reads GAGVSQTPSNKVTEKGKYVELRCDPISGHTALYWYRQSLGQGPEFLIYFQGTGAADDSGLPNDRFFAVRPEGSVSTLKIQRTERGDSAVYLCASSLRGDTYGANVLTFGAGSRLTVL.

The chain has TRBV27 and TRBJ2-7; the D gene is possibly TRBD1 (6 bases). Looked up from germline, CDR1 is MNHEY and CDR2 is SMNVEV (reference sequence). This CDR3 is 17 amino acids long. The V end was cut by 0 bases, the J end by 0 bases, with 15 bases between. The DNA of the CDR3 is TGTGCCAGCAGTTTATCCGTCCAGGGGACCTACTCCTACGAGCAGTACTTC. It codes for CASSLSVQGTYSYEQYF.

V usage is TRBV18 and J usage is TRBJ1-1; possibly TRBD1 for D (5 bases). This CDR3 region has 11 residues. CDR1 is KGHSH, CDR2 LQKENI, per germline. The V gene lost 9 bases and the J gene lost 7 bases, with 12 bases spanning the gap. CDR3 nucleotides: TGTGCCAGTGGATGGGGGGATGAAGCTTTCTTT. As protein: CASGWGDEAFF. The full variable domain, its missing parts supplied by reference TRBV18 and TRBJ1-1, is NAGVMQNPRHLVRRRGQEARLRCSPMKGHSHVYWYRQLPEEGLKFMVYLQKENIIDESGMPKERFSAEFPKEGPSILRIQQVVRGDSAAYFCASGWGDEAFFGQGTRLTVV.

The V and J genes are TRBV24-1 and TRBJ2-5; 9 positions match TRBD2. This CDR3 spans 15 amino acids. Per germline, CDR1 KGHDR and CDR2 SFDVKD. V lost 3 bases, J lost 3 bases, and 4 bases stayed unmatched. The CDR3 region has the DNA TGTGCCACCAGTGATACTTCTAGCGGGAAAGAGACCCAGTACTTC. This encodes CATSDTSSGKETQYF.

About this clone itself: The sample has other DNA sequences that encode this CDR3 too. This rearrangement joins TRBV3-1 (or the pseudogene TRBV3-2) to TRBJ2-1, with TRBD1 as a possible D gene (5 bases). V was cut by 5 bases and J by 1 base, with 9 bases left in between. CDR1 and CDR2 from the germline V gene are LGHDT and YNNKEL (reference sequence). CDR3 length: 14 residues. This CDR3 is CASSTGFSYNEQFF. The CDR3 region has the DNA TGTGCCAGCAGCACAGGTTTTTCCTACAATGAGCAGTTCTTC.

This chain uses TRBV18 with TRBJ2-2; maybe TRBD1 (5 bases). The ends were cut back, 2 bases at V and 1 base at J, with 8 bases in the middle. The germline V gene has CDR1 KGHSH and CDR2 LQKENI. CDR3 length equals 15 residues. The CDR3 DNA reads TGTGCCAGCTCACCAGACAGAATGAACACCGGGGAGCTGTTTTTT. Protein product: CASSPDRMNTGELFF.